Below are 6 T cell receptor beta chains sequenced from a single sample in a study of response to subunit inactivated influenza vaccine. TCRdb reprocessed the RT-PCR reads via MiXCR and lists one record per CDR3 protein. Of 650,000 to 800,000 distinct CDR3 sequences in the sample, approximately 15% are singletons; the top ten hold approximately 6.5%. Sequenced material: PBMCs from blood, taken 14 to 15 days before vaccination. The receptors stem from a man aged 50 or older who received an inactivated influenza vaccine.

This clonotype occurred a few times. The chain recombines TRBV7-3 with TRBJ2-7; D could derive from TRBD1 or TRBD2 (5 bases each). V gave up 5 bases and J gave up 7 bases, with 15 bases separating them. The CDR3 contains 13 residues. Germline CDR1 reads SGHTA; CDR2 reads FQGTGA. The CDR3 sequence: CASSKEREGEQYF. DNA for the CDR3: TGTGCCAGCAGCAAAGAGAGAGAGGGGGAGCAGTACTTC.

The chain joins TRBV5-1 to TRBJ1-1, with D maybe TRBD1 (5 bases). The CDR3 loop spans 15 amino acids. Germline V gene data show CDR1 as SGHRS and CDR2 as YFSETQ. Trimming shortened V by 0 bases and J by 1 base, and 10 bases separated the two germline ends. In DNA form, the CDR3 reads TGCGCCAGCAGCTTGGAAAGGGACTCGAACACTGAAGCTTTCTTT. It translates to CASSLERDSNTEAFF.

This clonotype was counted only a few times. CDR3 DNA: TGCGCCAGCAGCTTGGCCCTCAGGGCCCCAGATACGCAGTATTTT. Translating gives CASSLALRAPDTQYF. The gene calls are TRBV5-1 and TRBJ2-3, with D possibly being TRBD1 (5 bases). Trimming took 0 bases from V and 4 from J, leaving 12 bases between them. This CDR3 comprises 15 residues. Germline V gene sequence: CDR1 SGHRS, CDR2 YFSETQ. Together with reference TRBV5-1 and TRBJ2-3, the CDR3 gives the full variable domain: KAGVTQTPRYLIKTRGQQVTLSCSPISGHRSVSWYQQTPGQGLQFLFEYFSETQRNKGNFPGRFSGRQFSNSRSEMNVSTLELGDSALYLCASSLALRAPDTQYFGPGTRLTVL.

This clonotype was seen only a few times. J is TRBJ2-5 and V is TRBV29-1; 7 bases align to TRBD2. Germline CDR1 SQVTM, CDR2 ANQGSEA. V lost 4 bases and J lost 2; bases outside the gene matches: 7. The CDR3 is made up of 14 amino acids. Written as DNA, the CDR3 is TGCAGCGTTGGTGGCGGGGGTCCGCAAGAGACCCAGTACTTC. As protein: CSVGGGGPQETQYF.

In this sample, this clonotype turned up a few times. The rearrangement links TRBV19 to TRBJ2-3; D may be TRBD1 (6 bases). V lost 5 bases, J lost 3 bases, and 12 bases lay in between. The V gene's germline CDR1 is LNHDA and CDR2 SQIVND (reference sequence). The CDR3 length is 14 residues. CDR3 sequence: CASSAQGITDTQYF. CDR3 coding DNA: TGTGCCAGTAGTGCACAGGGTATTACAGATACGCAGTATTTT.

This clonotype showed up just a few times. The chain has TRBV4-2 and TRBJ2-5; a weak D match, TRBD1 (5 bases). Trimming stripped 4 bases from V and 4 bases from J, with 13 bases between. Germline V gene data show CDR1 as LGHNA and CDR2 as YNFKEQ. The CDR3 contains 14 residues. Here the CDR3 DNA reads TGTGCCAGCAGCCTGCAGGGTCGTGGAGAGACCCAGTACTTC. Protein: CASSLQGRGETQYF.